What follows is one TCR beta chain and its context. Trimming took 1 base from V and 1 from J, leaving 7 bases between them. Germline V gene lookup returns CDR1 SGHVS and CDR2 FNYEAQ. The CDR3 sequence is 14 residues long. Original analysis: From reference gene primer amplification, estimates of nucleated cell counts were derived. Sequencing used immunoSEQ multiplex PCR; TCRdb keeps in-frame clones, though not all of them. That table supplies the V and J calls and clone size; D and trimming were determined from the DNA. Altogether 300,000 to 350,000 clones are present, approximately 91% being singletons, with the ten largest covering about 4.2%. This sample is part of a study of blood T cell repertoires in COVID-19.

V usage is TRBV7-6 and J usage is TRBJ1-1; TRBD1 is a possible D gene (5 bases). Sequenced material: PBMCs or T cells enriched from blood (not recorded which). The receptor was derived from a woman in her 30s who had been exposed to COVID-19. Here the CDR3 reads CASSLEGPNTEAFF. CDR3 nucleotide sequence: TGTGCCAGCAGCTTAGAGGGGCCGAACACTGAAGCTTTCTTT.